This T cell receptor beta chain originates from a study of blood T cell repertoires in COVID-19. TCRdb keeps only in-frame clones here, not all; method: immunoSEQ multiplex PCR. This table has about 170,000 clones, roughly nine tenths appearing once. The sequence was collected from a man aged 60-69 years with acute or convalescent COVID-19. Sequencing used peripheral blood.

CDR3 loop: CASSNPDRGLTEAFF. CDR3 DNA sequence: TGTGCCAGCAGTAACCCGGACAGGGGGTTGACTGAAGCTTTCTTT. The chain employs TRBV6-6 and TRBJ1-1; 10 positions agree with TRBD1. CDR1 is MNHNY, CDR2 SVGAGI, per germline (reference sequence). V lost 5 bases and J lost 5; bases outside the gene matches: 8. This CDR3 has 15 residues.